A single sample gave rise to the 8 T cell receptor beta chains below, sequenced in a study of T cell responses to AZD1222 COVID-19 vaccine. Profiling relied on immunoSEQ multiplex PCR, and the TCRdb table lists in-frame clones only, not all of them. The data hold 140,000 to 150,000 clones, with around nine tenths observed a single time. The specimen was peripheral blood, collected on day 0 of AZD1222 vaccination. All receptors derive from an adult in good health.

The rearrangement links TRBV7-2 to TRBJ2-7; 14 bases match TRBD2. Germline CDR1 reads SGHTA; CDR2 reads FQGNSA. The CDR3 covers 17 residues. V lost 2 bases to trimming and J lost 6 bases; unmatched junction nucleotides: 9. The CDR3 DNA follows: TGTGCCAGCAGCTTATCGGGGACTAGCGGGAGATCTTCCGAGCAGTACTTC. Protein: CASSLSGTSGRSSEQYF.

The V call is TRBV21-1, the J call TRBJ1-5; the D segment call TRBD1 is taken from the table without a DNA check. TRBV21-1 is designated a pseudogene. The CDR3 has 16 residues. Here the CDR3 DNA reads TGTGCCAGCAGCAGGAAAAGGCCGGACAGAAATCAGCCCCAGCATTTT. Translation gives CASSRKRPDRNQPQHF.

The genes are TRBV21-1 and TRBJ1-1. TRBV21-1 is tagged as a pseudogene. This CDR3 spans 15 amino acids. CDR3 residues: CASSIRPTASTEAFF. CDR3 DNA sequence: TGTGCCAGCAGCATACGACCTACAGCGAGCACTGAAGCTTTCTTT.

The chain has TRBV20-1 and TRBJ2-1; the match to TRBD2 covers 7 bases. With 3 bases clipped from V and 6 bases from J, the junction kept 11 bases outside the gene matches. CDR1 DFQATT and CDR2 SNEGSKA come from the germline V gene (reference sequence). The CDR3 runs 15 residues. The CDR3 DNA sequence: TGCAGTGCTAGTTCGGCGACTAGCAGTTCCAATGAGCAGTTCTTC. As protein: CSASSATSSSNEQFF.

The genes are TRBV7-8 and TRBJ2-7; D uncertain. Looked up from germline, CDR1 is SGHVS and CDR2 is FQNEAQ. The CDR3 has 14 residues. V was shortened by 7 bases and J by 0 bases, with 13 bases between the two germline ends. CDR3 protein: CASTPTRGSYEQYF. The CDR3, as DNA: TGTGCCAGCACCCCGACAAGAGGCTCCTACGAGCAGTACTTC.

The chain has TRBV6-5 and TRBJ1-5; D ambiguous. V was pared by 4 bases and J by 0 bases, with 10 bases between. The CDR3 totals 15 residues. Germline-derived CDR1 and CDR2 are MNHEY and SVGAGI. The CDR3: CASSSRLYSNQPQHF. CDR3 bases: TGTGCCAGCAGTTCCCGACTTTATAGCAATCAGCCCCAGCATTTT.

CDR3: CSASRQGNQPQHF. CDR3 DNA sequence: TGCAGTGCTAGTAGGCAGGGCAATCAGCCCCAGCATTTT. The J gene is TRBJ1-5, the V gene TRBV20-1; D gene uncertain. Germline loops: CDR1 DFQATT, CDR2 SNEGSKA (reference sequence). The CDR3 loop spans 13 amino acids. The V and J ends lost 3 bases and 2 bases respectively, with 8 bases between them.

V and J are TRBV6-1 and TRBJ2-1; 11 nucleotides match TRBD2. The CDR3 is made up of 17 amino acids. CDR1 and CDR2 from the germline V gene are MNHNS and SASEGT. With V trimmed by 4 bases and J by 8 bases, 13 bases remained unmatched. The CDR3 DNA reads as TGTGCCAGCAGTGCGGACCCCGGACTAGCGGGCAGTCATGAGCAGTTCTTC. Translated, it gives CASSADPGLAGSHEQFF.